The rows below give T cell receptor beta chains drawn from one sample of a study of Tregs in tolerant kidney transplant recipients. Using immunoSEQ multiplex PCR, the repertoire was profiled, and TCRdb retains in-frame clones only, with some absent. The sample records around 120,000 clones, 92% being singletons. Sequencing was performed on CD4+ T cells from blood. The receptors were sampled from a human donor in good health. Each CDR3 is given with its conserved first and last residue. A D gene is named only where the DNA matches it firmly. Not all rows give a size; the values are once, few, many and, for expanded clones, a class.

v_gene	d_gene	j_gene	abundance	CDR3nt	CDR3aa
TRBV6-5	TRBD2	TRBJ2-7	.	TGTGCCAGCAGACCTCCCCTAGCGGGGAGACTCGAGCAGTACTTC	CASRPPLAGRLEQYF
TRBV5-1	TRBD2	TRBJ2-3	.	TGCGCCAGCAGAGGTAGCGGGGGGGCCGATACGCAGTATTTT	CASRGSGGADTQYF
TRBV2	TRBD1	TRBJ1-1	once	TGTGCCAGCGGGGAAGACAGGGCTGTGGGAGCTTTCTTT	CASGEDRAVGAFF
TRBV5-1	.	TRBJ2-1	.	TGCGCCAGCAGCTTGTTCAGGGCGGATAATGAGCAGTTCTTC	CASSLFRADNEQFF
TRBV6-1	.	TRBJ1-2	.	TGTGCCAGCATTCCGCAAGCCCAGGGATCCTATGGCTACACCTTC	CASIPQAQGSYGYTF
TRBV4-2	.	TRBJ1-1	.	TGTGCCAGCAGAAAGGAGGGGCGATACACTGAAGCTTTCTTT	CASRKEGRYTEAFF
TRBV2	TRBD2	TRBJ2-7	.	TGTGCCAGCAGCCGACGGACTAGTAAACACTACGAGCAGTACTTC	CASSRRTSKHYEQYF
TRBV6-5	.	TRBJ1-2	.	TGTGCCAGCAGTTACTCGCAGGGAGCAGCCTATGGCTACACCTTC	CASSYSQGAAYGYTF
TRBV6-5	.	TRBJ1-1	.	TGTGCCAGCTACCTGGGTCTGAACACTGAAGCTTTCTTT	CASYLGLNTEAFF
TRBV9	.	TRBJ2-3	.	TGTGCCAGCAGCCAGGGGAGGGCTTGGGACACAGATACGCAGTATTTT	CASSQGRAWDTDTQYF
TRBV10-2	.	TRBJ2-1	.	TGCGCCAGCAGTGCATCGGTCAATGAGCAGTTCTTC	CASSASVNEQFF
TRBV18	.	TRBJ2-5	.	TGTGCCAGCTCTCCCGATATAGCCAACCAAGAGACCCAGTACTTC	CASSPDIANQETQYF
TRBV4-2	TRBD1	TRBJ2-7	.	TGTGCCAGCAGCCAACGGGGACAGGGGCTTGACGAGCAGTACTTC	CASSQRGQGLDEQYF
TRBV6-5	.	TRBJ1-3	.	TGTGCCAGCAGTTATGGCAGAAACTCTGGAAACACCATATATTTT	CASSYGRNSGNTIYF